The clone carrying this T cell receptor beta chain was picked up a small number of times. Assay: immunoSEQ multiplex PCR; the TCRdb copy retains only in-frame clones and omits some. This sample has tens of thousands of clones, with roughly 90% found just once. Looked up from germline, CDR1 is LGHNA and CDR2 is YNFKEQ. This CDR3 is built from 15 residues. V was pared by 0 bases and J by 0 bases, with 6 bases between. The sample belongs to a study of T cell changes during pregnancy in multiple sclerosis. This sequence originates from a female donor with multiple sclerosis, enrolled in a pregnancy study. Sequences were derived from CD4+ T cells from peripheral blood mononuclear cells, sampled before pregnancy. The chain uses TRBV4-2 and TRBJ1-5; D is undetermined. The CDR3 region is CASSQEGRSNQPQHF. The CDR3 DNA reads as TGTGCCAGCAGCCAAGAGGGCCGTAGCAATCAGCCCCAGCATTTT.